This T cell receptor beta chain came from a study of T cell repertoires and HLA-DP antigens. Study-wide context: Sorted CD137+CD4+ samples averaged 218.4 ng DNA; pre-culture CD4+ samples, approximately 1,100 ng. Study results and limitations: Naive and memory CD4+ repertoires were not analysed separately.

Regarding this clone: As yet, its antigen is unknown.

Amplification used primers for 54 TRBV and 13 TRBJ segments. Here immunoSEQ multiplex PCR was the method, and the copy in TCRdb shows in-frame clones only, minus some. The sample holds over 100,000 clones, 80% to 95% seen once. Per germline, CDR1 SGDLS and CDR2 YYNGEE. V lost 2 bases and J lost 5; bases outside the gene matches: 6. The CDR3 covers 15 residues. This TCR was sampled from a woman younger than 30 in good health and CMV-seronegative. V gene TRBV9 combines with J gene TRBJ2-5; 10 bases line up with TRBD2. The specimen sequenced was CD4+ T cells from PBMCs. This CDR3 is CASSVGLAVRETQYF. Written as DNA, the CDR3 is TGTGCCAGCAGCGTCGGACTAGCGGTCCGGGAGACCCAGTACTTC.